This T cell receptor (beta chain) was captured in a study of CD8 T cells in Susac syndrome. This CDR3 is built from 15 residues. Per germline, CDR1 MNHEY and CDR2 SMNVEV (reference sequence). V was cut by 4 bases and J by 1 base, with 14 bases left in between. The authors reverse transcribed roughly 0.5 to 1 ug RNA with random hexamers. Multiplex PCR with immunoSEQ amplified the TCR beta CDR3 across 54 Vbeta and 13 Jbeta. TCRdb re-derived calls from the immunoSEQ multiplex PCR reads in MiXCR, one entry per CDR3 protein. The sample holds tens of thousands of distinct CDR3 sequences, approximately 94% seen once. TCR beta sequences were obtained from blood CD8+ and CD4+ T cells.

This TCR derives from a human donor with Susac syndrome. Specimen: CD8+ T cells from PBMCs. The V call is TRBV27, the J call TRBJ2-7; tentative D call: TRBD1 (6 bases). CDR3 protein: CASSSRGSLSYEQYF. The CDR3 bases are TGTGCCAGCAGTTCCAGGGGCTCCCTTTCCTACGAGCAGTACTTC.